This section outlines one T cell receptor beta chain sequence together with its context. The data stem from a study of T cell responses to AZD1222 COVID-19 vaccine. Germline V gives CDR1 GTSNPN, CDR2 SVGIG (reference sequence). The CDR3 totals 14 residues. V was trimmed by 2 bases and J by 1 base, leaving 11 bases between them. Assay used: immunoSEQ multiplex PCR; TCRdb lists only in-frame clones, some missing. The table includes about 130,000 clones, 80% to 95% detected once. This chain joins TRBV30 and TRBJ1-1; D is uncertain. This sequence was found in an adult who received the AZD1222 COVID-19 vaccine. The sequencing here drew on peripheral blood, taken 28 days after the second AZD1222 dose. CDR3 loop: CAWSSPYRNTEAFF. The CDR3 DNA follows: TGTGCCTGGAGTTCCCCCTACAGGAACACTGAAGCTTTCTTT.